These T cell receptor beta chains were read from a single sample in a study of regulatory T cells in long-lasting Graves disease. TCRdb recomputed calls from the multiplex PCR reads with MiXCR, one row per CDR3 protein. The table lists around 360,000 distinct CDR3 sequences, 16% of them singletons, with 20% to 25% in the top ten. These records were also assigned to another study, of T cells in Graves' hyperthyroidism and ophthalmopathy.

Sequencing was performed on peripheral blood mononuclear cells (PBMCs), taken at new diagnosis, from a patient treated with antithyroid drugs. These receptors all stem from a woman younger than 30 with Graves disease. CDR3s include the opening cysteine and the closing phenylalanine or tryptophan. The order of the fields is clone size, D gene, J gene, V gene, CDR3 DNA, CDR3 protein. The D gene is left open where the match is weak. Where a row states a size, it is once, few, many or the class of an expanded clone; other rows omit it.

clone size: many
D gene: TRBD2
J gene: TRBJ2-1
V gene: TRBV20-1
CDR3 DNA: TGCAGTGCTAGCTCGGGCGGGGGGGCCTACAATGAGCAGTTCTTC
CDR3 protein: CSASSGGGAYNEQFF

clone size: many
D gene: .
J gene: TRBJ1-5
V gene: TRBV12-3/TRBV12-4
CDR3 DNA: TGTGCCAGCAGTTACGCGGAGGAGATCAATCAGCCCCAGCATTTT
CDR3 protein: CASSYAEEINQPQHF

clone size: many
D gene: .
J gene: TRBJ2-5
V gene: TRBV11-1
CDR3 DNA: TGTGCCAGCAACCCACCGGGAATACAAGAGACCCAGTACTTC
CDR3 protein: CASNPPGIQETQYF

clone size: many
D gene: .
J gene: TRBJ2-3
V gene: TRBV9
CDR3 DNA: TGTGCCAGCAGCGGGGGACTCCTCGCAGATACGCAGTATTTT
CDR3 protein: CASSGGLLADTQYF

clone size: few
D gene: .
J gene: TRBJ2-7
V gene: TRBV19
CDR3 DNA: TGTGCCAGTAGTATGGACATAGCCTTCCGCGAGCAGTACTTC
CDR3 protein: CASSMDIAFREQYF

clone size: many
D gene: .
J gene: TRBJ2-7
V gene: TRBV28
CDR3 DNA: TGTGCCAGCAGCTCTTATTCCTACGAGCAGTACTTC
CDR3 protein: CASSSYSYEQYF

clone size: many
D gene: .
J gene: TRBJ1-5
V gene: TRBV30
CDR3 DNA: TGTGCCTGGAGCTTACGGGGATTTAATCAGCCCCAGCATTTT
CDR3 protein: CAWSLRGFNQPQHF

clone size: many
D gene: .
J gene: TRBJ2-5
V gene: TRBV7-3
CDR3 DNA: TGTGCCAGCAGCTCCAATAGCGGAGAGACCCAGTACTTC
CDR3 protein: CASSSNSGETQYF

clone size: few
D gene: TRBD1
J gene: TRBJ2-3
V gene: TRBV7-3
CDR3 DNA: TGTGCCAGCAGCTTAACGCGGGACAGGGGCGCAGATACGCAGTATTTT
CDR3 protein: CASSLTRDRGADTQYF

clone size: many
D gene: .
J gene: TRBJ2-2
V gene: TRBV10-3
CDR3 DNA: TGTGCCATCAGGGGATCTCGCACCGGGGAGCTGTTTTTT
CDR3 protein: CAIRGSRTGELFF

clone size: many
D gene: TRBD1
J gene: TRBJ2-2
V gene: TRBV10-3
CDR3 DNA: TGTGCCATCGCCCCCACAGGGGCCATAAACACCGGGGAGCTGTTTTTT
CDR3 protein: CAIAPTGAINTGELFF

clone size: .
D gene: .
J gene: TRBJ1-5
V gene: TRBV29-1
CDR3 DNA: TGCAGCGTTTCAGGGTACAATCAGCCCCAGCATTTT
CDR3 protein: CSVSGYNQPQHF

clone size: many
D gene: .
J gene: TRBJ2-2
V gene: TRBV29-1
CDR3 DNA: TGCAGCGTTGAAACTAGACCCGGGGAGCTGTTTTTT
CDR3 protein: CSVETRPGELFF

clone size: .
D gene: TRBD2
J gene: TRBJ2-1
V gene: TRBV14
CDR3 DNA: TGTGCCAGCAGCCAAGTCGGGGGGGCCGGGAATGAGCAGTTCTTC
CDR3 protein: CASSQVGGAGNEQFF

clone size: .
D gene: TRBD2
J gene: TRBJ2-7
V gene: TRBV12-3/TRBV12-4
CDR3 DNA: TGTGCCAGCAGTAGACTAGCGGGAGTTCGGTACGAGCAGTACTTC
CDR3 protein: CASSRLAGVRYEQYF

clone size: .
D gene: TRBD1
J gene: TRBJ2-2
V gene: TRBV5-4
CDR3 DNA: TGTGCCAGCAGCGTAGGACAGGGGGCGTACACCGGGGAGCTGTTTTTT
CDR3 protein: CASSVGQGAYTGELFF

clone size: many
D gene: .
J gene: TRBJ2-5
V gene: TRBV5-6
CDR3 DNA: TGTGCCAGCAGCTTGTGGGCAGGAAAAGAGACCCAGTACTTC
CDR3 protein: CASSLWAGKETQYF

clone size: few
D gene: TRBD1
J gene: TRBJ1-4
V gene: TRBV5-6
CDR3 DNA: TGTGCCAGCAGCTGGGGACAGGAGGAAAAACTGTTTTTT
CDR3 protein: CASSWGQEEKLFF

clone size: few
D gene: .
J gene: TRBJ1-1
V gene: TRBV7-2
CDR3 DNA: TGTGCCAGCAGCTCGGAGGGGGGACGGGTTCACACTGAAGCTTTCTTT
CDR3 protein: CASSSEGGRVHTEAFF

clone size: once
D gene: .
J gene: TRBJ2-6
V gene: TRBV19
CDR3 DNA: TGTGCCGGCAGCGAGACCTCTGGGGCCAACGTCCTGACTTTC
CDR3 protein: CAGSETSGANVLTF

clone size: few
D gene: .
J gene: TRBJ1-5
V gene: TRBV4-1
CDR3 DNA: TGCGCCAGCAGCCAAGATAGTGAGGGGCGGAATCAGCCCCAGCATTTT
CDR3 protein: CASSQDSEGRNQPQHF

clone size: few
D gene: .
J gene: TRBJ1-4
V gene: TRBV7-2
CDR3 DNA: TGTGCCAGCAGCCCCAGTCGGGGGGTGGGTGGGTTCCTGGAAAAACTGTTTTTT
CDR3 protein: CASSPSRGVGGFLEKLFF

clone size: .
D gene: .
J gene: TRBJ2-7
V gene: TRBV3-1
CDR3 DNA: TGTGCCGGCAGCCTATCACGTCAGGGCGAGCAGTACTTC
CDR3 protein: CAGSLSRQGEQYF

clone size: few
D gene: .
J gene: TRBJ1-4
V gene: TRBV20-1
CDR3 DNA: TGCAGTGCTAGAGAGCTCCGGTCTGGTGAAAAACTGTTTTTT
CDR3 protein: CSARELRSGEKLFF

clone size: .
D gene: .
J gene: TRBJ1-5
V gene: TRBV5-4
CDR3 DNA: TGTGCCAGCAGCTTGGCAGGGGACCGTCAGCCCCAGCATTTT
CDR3 protein: CASSLAGDRQPQHF

clone size: many
D gene: .
J gene: TRBJ2-5
V gene: TRBV28
CDR3 DNA: TGTGCCAGCACTCACGGGCCAGAAGAGACCCAGTACTTC
CDR3 protein: CASTHGPEETQYF

clone size: few
D gene: .
J gene: TRBJ2-4
V gene: TRBV12-5
CDR3 DNA: TGTGCTAGCGGGGAGGGGGAAGGGATTCAGTACTTC
CDR3 protein: CASGEGEGIQYF

clone size: .
D gene: TRBD1
J gene: TRBJ1-5
V gene: TRBV20-1
CDR3 DNA: TGCAGTGCTAGACGGACAGGGAGGTTAAATCAGCCCCAGCATTTT
CDR3 protein: CSARRTGRLNQPQHF

clone size: few
D gene: TRBD1
J gene: TRBJ2-2
V gene: TRBV4-1
CDR3 DNA: TGCGCCAGCAGCCAAGAAAGGACAGGGCATACCGGGGAGCTGTTTTTT
CDR3 protein: CASSQERTGHTGELFF

clone size: many
D gene: .
J gene: TRBJ2-2
V gene: TRBV28
CDR3 DNA: TGTGCCAGCAGTTTAAGACAGGAGATCACCGGGGAGCTGTTTTTT
CDR3 protein: CASSLRQEITGELFF

clone size: few
D gene: .
J gene: TRBJ2-7
V gene: TRBV10-3
CDR3 DNA: TGTGCCATCAGTCCCATACGAGGGGAGCAGTACTTC
CDR3 protein: CAISPIRGEQYF

clone size: many
D gene: .
J gene: TRBJ2-1
V gene: TRBV18
CDR3 DNA: TGTGCCAGCTCCATGATAGTGCCCTCTGGCAATGAGCAGTTCTTC
CDR3 protein: CASSMIVPSGNEQFF

clone size: many
D gene: .
J gene: TRBJ2-7
V gene: TRBV7-9
CDR3 DNA: TGTGCCAGCAGCCGGTCAGGCTACGAGCAGTACTTC
CDR3 protein: CASSRSGYEQYF

clone size: .
D gene: .
J gene: TRBJ2-1
V gene: TRBV6-2/TRBV6-3
CDR3 DNA: TGTGCCAGCAGTTATAACAGGGGCGGGATAAATGAGCAGTTCTTC
CDR3 protein: CASSYNRGGINEQFF

clone size: many
D gene: .
J gene: TRBJ1-1
V gene: TRBV5-1
CDR3 DNA: TGCGCCAGCAGCTCAAATAGGCGGACATCGGACATGAACACTGAAGCTTTCTTT
CDR3 protein: CASSSNRRTSDMNTEAFF

clone size: many
D gene: TRBD1
J gene: TRBJ2-2
V gene: TRBV2
CDR3 DNA: TGTGCCAGCACACAGACAGGGGGCTTCACCGGGGAGCTGTTTTTT
CDR3 protein: CASTQTGGFTGELFF

clone size: many
D gene: .
J gene: TRBJ1-1
V gene: TRBV20-1
CDR3 DNA: TGCAGTGCTAGGGACGGGGGGGTGTCTGAAGCTTTCTTT
CDR3 protein: CSARDGGVSEAFF

clone size: .
D gene: .
J gene: TRBJ2-7
V gene: TRBV19
CDR3 DNA: TGTGCCAGTAGTATTGGGGGCCGGGGTACCTACGAGCAGTACTTC
CDR3 protein: CASSIGGRGTYEQYF

clone size: many
D gene: .
J gene: TRBJ2-1
V gene: TRBV11-2
CDR3 DNA: TGTGCCAGCCTAAGAGGCAATGAGCAGTTCTTC
CDR3 protein: CASLRGNEQFF

clone size: many
D gene: .
J gene: TRBJ1-1
V gene: TRBV27
CDR3 DNA: TGTGCCAGCAGTTTAAAGGCAGGGAGCACTGAAGCTTTCTTT
CDR3 protein: CASSLKAGSTEAFF

clone size: many
D gene: .
J gene: TRBJ2-3
V gene: TRBV28
CDR3 DNA: TGTGCCAGCAGTTTTTCTCGGGGGATTAGCACAGATACGCAGTATTTT
CDR3 protein: CASSFSRGISTDTQYF

clone size: few
D gene: .
J gene: TRBJ2-1
V gene: TRBV27
CDR3 DNA: TGTGCCAGCAGATTTGCGGGACCCTCCTACAATGAGCAGTTCTTC
CDR3 protein: CASRFAGPSYNEQFF

clone size: many
D gene: .
J gene: TRBJ2-7
V gene: TRBV20-1
CDR3 DNA: TGCAGTGCTAGGCCGCAGGATAAGAGCTCCTACGAGCAGTACTTC
CDR3 protein: CSARPQDKSSYEQYF

clone size: .
D gene: TRBD1
J gene: TRBJ1-5
V gene: TRBV12-3/TRBV12-4
CDR3 DNA: TGTGCCAGCAGTGGCCGGACAGGGGCTAGCAATCAGCCCCAGCATTTT
CDR3 protein: CASSGRTGASNQPQHF

clone size: .
D gene: .
J gene: TRBJ2-3
V gene: TRBV30
CDR3 DNA: TGTGCCTGGAGACGTGCTTGGGGTGGCACAGATACGCAGTATTTT
CDR3 protein: CAWRRAWGGTDTQYF

clone size: few
D gene: .
J gene: TRBJ1-1
V gene: TRBV2
CDR3 DNA: TGTGCCAGCAGTGAATCCCCACGGCGGGCTTTCTTT
CDR3 protein: CASSESPRRAFF

clone size: many
D gene: TRBD2
J gene: TRBJ2-1
V gene: TRBV13
CDR3 DNA: TGTGCCAGCAGCGGACTAGCCAGCTCCTACAATGAGCAGTTCTTC
CDR3 protein: CASSGLASSYNEQFF

clone size: many
D gene: TRBD1
J gene: TRBJ2-1
V gene: TRBV28
CDR3 DNA: TGTGCCAGCAGTTTTATCACAGGGGGTATCGATGAGCAGTTCTTC
CDR3 protein: CASSFITGGIDEQFF

clone size: many
D gene: TRBD2
J gene: TRBJ2-1
V gene: TRBV7-8
CDR3 DNA: TGTGCCAGCAGCTTATCTAGGATGAGGACTAGCGGCGCCGAACCCTACAATGAGCAGTTCTTC
CDR3 protein: CASSLSRMRTSGAEPYNEQFF

clone size: many
D gene: .
J gene: TRBJ2-2
V gene: TRBV27
CDR3 DNA: TGTGCCAGCAGTTTACAAGTGAACACCGGGGAGCTGTTTTTT
CDR3 protein: CASSLQVNTGELFF

clone size: many
D gene: .
J gene: TRBJ2-1
V gene: TRBV5-1
CDR3 DNA: TGCGCCAGCAGTGATCAGAATTACAATGAGCAGTTCTTC
CDR3 protein: CASSDQNYNEQFF

clone size: .
D gene: .
J gene: TRBJ2-7
V gene: TRBV5-1
CDR3 DNA: TGCGCCAGCAGCTTCGCCCTGACAGGCCGCTCCTACGAGCAGTACTTC
CDR3 protein: CASSFALTGRSYEQYF

clone size: many
D gene: TRBD1
J gene: TRBJ2-3
V gene: TRBV7-6
CDR3 DNA: TGTGCCAGCAGCGTAAGACAGGGGAGTGCCACAGATACGCAGTATTTT
CDR3 protein: CASSVRQGSATDTQYF

clone size: .
D gene: TRBD2
J gene: TRBJ2-3
V gene: TRBV9
CDR3 DNA: TGTGCCAGCAGCGTAGGGACTAGCCACACAGATACGCAGTATTTT
CDR3 protein: CASSVGTSHTDTQYF

clone size: .
D gene: .
J gene: TRBJ2-1
V gene: TRBV9
CDR3 DNA: TGTGCCAGCAGCCCGCCGCGGGGGCACAATGAGCAGTTCTTC
CDR3 protein: CASSPPRGHNEQFF

clone size: few
D gene: .
J gene: TRBJ2-7
V gene: TRBV5-1
CDR3 DNA: TGCGCCAGCAGATCTACAGGGACACACTACGAGCAGTACTTC
CDR3 protein: CASRSTGTHYEQYF

clone size: many
D gene: .
J gene: TRBJ2-1
V gene: TRBV7-3
CDR3 DNA: TGTGCCAGCAGCTTCACCCCTTTAAATGAGCAGTTCTTC
CDR3 protein: CASSFTPLNEQFF

clone size: .
D gene: .
J gene: TRBJ2-1
V gene: TRBV9
CDR3 DNA: TGTGCCAGCACCCGTGGTGGGGTAAATGAGCAGTTCTTC
CDR3 protein: CASTRGGVNEQFF

clone size: many
D gene: .
J gene: TRBJ2-7
V gene: TRBV10-3
CDR3 DNA: TGTGCCATCGCCGGTAGTTACGAGCAGTACTTC
CDR3 protein: CAIAGSYEQYF

clone size: many
D gene: TRBD1
J gene: TRBJ2-1
V gene: TRBV28
CDR3 DNA: TGTGCCAGCAGGCCTCCCCGGGACAGCGGAGATGAGCAGTTCTTC
CDR3 protein: CASRPPRDSGDEQFF